This T cell receptor beta chain was sequenced for a study of control samples from healthy donors and cancer patients. This CDR3 spans 16 amino acids. Trimming cost V 4 bases and J 4 bases; bases outside gene matches: 11. Germline CDR1 and CDR2: SGHRS and YFSETQ. The repertoire was sequenced with immunoSEQ multiplex PCR; TCRdb's copy has only in-frame clones and lacks some. The sample comprises some 220,000 clones, around 94% of which are singletons, and approximately 1.6% rests with the top ten. The rearrangement joins TRBV5-1 to TRBJ1-5, with 7 bases that match TRBD1. Sequencing was done on a sample of blood. This clonotype was sampled from a man aged 45 to 65 in good health. The DNA for the CDR3 is TGCGCCAGCAGCCCGGATGGCAGGGGGGGGAATCAGCCCCAGCATTTT. Residues: CASSPDGRGGNQPQHF. Complete variable domain (other parts from reference TRBV5-1 and TRBJ1-5): KAGVTQTPRYLIKTRGQQVTLSCSPISGHRSVSWYQQTPGQGLQFLFEYFSETQRNKGNFPGRFSGRQFSNSRSEMNVSTLELGDSALYLCASSPDGRGGNQPQHFGDGTRLSIL.